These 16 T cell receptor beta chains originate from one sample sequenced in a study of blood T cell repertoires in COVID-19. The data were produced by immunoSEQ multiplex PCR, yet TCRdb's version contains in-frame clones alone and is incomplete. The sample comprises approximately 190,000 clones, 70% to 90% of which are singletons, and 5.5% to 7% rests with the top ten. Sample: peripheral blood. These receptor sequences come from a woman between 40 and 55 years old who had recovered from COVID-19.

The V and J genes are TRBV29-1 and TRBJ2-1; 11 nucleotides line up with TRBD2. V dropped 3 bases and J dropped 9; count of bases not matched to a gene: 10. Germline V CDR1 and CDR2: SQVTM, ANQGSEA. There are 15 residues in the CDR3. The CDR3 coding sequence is TGCAGCGTTGATCATCCTAGCGGGGGGAGCCGTGAGCAGTTCTTC. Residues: CSVDHPSGGSREQFF.

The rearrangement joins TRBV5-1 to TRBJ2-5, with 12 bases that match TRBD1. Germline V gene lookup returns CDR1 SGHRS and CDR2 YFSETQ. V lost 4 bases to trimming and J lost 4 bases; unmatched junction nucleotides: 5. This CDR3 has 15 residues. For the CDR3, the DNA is TGCGCCAGCAGCGGCGGGACAGGGGGCGCAGAGACCCAGTACTTC. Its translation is CASSGGTGGAETQYF.

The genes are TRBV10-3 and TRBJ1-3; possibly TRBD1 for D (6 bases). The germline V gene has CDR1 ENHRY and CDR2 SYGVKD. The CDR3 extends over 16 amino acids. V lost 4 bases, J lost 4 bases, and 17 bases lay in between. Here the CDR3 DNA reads TGTGCCATCAGTGCGTTGGACAGATCATCCGGAAACACCATATATTTT. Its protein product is CAISALDRSSGNTIYF.

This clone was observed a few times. Here the CDR3 DNA reads TGTGCCAGCAGCCCGCCAGGGACATTTCTTGGCTACACCTTC. It is translated as CASSPPGTFLGYTF. This sequence joins TRBV3-1 (or the pseudogene TRBV3-2) and TRBJ1-2, with a weak D call TRBD1 (6 bases). This CDR3 is 14 amino acids long. V lost 4 bases and J lost 7, with 16 bases in between. Germline loops: CDR1 LGHDT, CDR2 YNNKEL (reference sequence).

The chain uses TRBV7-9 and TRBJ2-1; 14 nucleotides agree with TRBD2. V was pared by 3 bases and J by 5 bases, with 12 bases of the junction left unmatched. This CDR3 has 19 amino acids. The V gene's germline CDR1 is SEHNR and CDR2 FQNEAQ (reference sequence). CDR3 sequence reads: CASSFTGTSGSPINNEQFF. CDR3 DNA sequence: TGTGCCAGCAGCTTCACAGGGACTAGCGGGAGTCCAATAAACAATGAGCAGTTCTTC.

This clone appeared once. The CDR3 protein is CSVTHGLNTEAFF. For the CDR3, the DNA is TGCAGCGTAACACACGGACTTAACACTGAAGCTTTCTTT. The rearrangement links TRBV29-1 to TRBJ1-1, with D hard to call. The CDR3 contains 13 residues. V dropped 6 bases and J dropped 2 bases, with 13 bases sitting between them. CDR1 is SQVTM and CDR2 is ANQGSEA in the germline V gene.

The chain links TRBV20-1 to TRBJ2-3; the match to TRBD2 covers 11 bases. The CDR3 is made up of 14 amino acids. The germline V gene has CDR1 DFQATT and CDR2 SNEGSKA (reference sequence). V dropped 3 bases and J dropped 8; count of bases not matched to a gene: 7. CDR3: CSASTSGSAGTQYF. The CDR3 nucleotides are TGCAGTGCTAGTACTAGCGGGAGCGCGGGTACGCAGTATTTT.

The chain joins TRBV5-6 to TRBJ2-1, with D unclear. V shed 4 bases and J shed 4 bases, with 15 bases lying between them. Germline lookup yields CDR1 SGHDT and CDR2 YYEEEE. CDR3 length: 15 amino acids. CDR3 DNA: TGTGCCAGCAGCACGAGACACAATCCATACAATGAGCAGTTCTTC. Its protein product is CASSTRHNPYNEQFF.

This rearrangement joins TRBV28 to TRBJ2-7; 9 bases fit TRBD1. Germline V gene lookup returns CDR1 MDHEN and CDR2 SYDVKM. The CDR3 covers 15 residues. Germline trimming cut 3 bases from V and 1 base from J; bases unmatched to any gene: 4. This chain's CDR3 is CASSLSGQGSYEQYF. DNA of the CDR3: TGTGCCAGCAGTTTGTCGGGACAGGGATCCTACGAGCAGTACTTC.

The CDR3 DNA reads as TGTGCCAGCTCAGTACCGGGACAGGAGAATTCACCCCTCCACTTT. This sequence encodes CASSVPGQENSPLHF. The J gene is TRBJ1-6, the V gene TRBV18; TRBD1 matches 8 bases. The CDR3 has 15 residues. The trim removed 5 bases at V and 7 bases at J, leaving 7 bases unmatched. Germline assignment: CDR1 KGHSH and CDR2 LQKENI.

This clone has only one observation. The CDR3: CASSPRDRSRVNYGYTF. As DNA, the CDR3 is TGTGCCAGTAGTCCCCGGGACAGGTCGAGGGTTAACTATGGCTACACCTTC. The chain joins TRBV19 to TRBJ1-2, with 8 bases fitting TRBD1. J lost 1 base, V lost 5 bases, and 12 bases had no gene match. This CDR3 spans 17 amino acids. Germline CDR1 LNHDA, CDR2 SQIVND (reference sequence). Looking up the rest from reference TRBV19 and TRBJ1-2 gives the full variable domain: DGGITQSPKYLFRKEGQNVTLSCEQNLNHDAMYWYRQDPGQGLRLIYYSQIVNDFQKGDIAEGYSVSREKKESFPLTVTSAQKNPTAFYLCASSPRDRSRVNYGYTFGSGTRLTVV.

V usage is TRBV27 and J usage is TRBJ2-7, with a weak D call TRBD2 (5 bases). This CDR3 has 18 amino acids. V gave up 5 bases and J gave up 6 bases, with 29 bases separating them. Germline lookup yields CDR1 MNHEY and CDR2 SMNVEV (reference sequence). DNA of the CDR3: TGTGCCAGCAGTCCCAGCCTCGAGGAGGCTACTAGAGTGGGCGAGCAGTACTTC. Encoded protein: CASSPSLEEATRVGEQYF.

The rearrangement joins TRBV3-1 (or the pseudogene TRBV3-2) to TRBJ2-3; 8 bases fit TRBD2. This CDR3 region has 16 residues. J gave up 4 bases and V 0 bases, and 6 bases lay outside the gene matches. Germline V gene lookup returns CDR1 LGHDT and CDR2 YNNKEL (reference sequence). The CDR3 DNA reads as TGTGCCAGCAGCCAAGAATCAAGCGGGAGCCCAGATACGCAGTATTTT. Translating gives CASSQESSGSPDTQYF.

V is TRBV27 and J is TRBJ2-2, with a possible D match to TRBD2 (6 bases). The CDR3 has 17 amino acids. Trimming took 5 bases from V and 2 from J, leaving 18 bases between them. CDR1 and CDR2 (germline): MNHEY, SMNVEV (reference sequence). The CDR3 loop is CASSPQLGLINTGELFF. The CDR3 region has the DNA TGTGCCAGCAGTCCGCAATTAGGACTAATAAACACCGGGGAGCTGTTTTTT.

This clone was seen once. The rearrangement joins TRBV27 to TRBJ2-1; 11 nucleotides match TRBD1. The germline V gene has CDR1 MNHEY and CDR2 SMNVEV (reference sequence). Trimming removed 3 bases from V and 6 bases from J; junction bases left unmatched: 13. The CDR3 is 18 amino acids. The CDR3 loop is CASSLGLGTGGGGNEQFF. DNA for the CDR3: TGTGCCAGCAGTTTGGGCTTAGGGACAGGGGGAGGGGGCAATGAGCAGTTCTTC.

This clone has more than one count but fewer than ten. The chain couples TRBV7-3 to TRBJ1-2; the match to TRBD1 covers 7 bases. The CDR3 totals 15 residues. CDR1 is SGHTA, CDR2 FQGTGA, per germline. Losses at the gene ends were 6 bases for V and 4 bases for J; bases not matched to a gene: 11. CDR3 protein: CASRAGTDTSYGYTF. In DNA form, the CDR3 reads TGTGCCAGCAGAGCCGGGACAGACACATCCTATGGCTACACCTTC.